Each of the 18 T cell receptor beta chains below was sequenced from the same sample in a study of CD8 T cells in ankylosing spondylitis. Regarding the study as a whole: Characteristic, it appeared, of ankylosing spondylitis blood was a TCR beta motif of fewer than 10 highly homologous variants.

MiXCR, run by TCRdb on the 5' RACE reads, gives a single entry per CDR3 protein. The table includes just under 550,000 distinct CDR3 sequences, 10% to 15% detected once. Antigens for these TCRs are unknown. Sequenced material: blood, either unsorted or a sorted T cell fraction (not recorded which). The receptors here all came from a male donor with ankylosing spondylitis.

This clonotype has just a few counts. The V gene is TRBV11-2, the J gene TRBJ1-5; TRBD1 matches at 9 bases. The germline gives CDR1 SGHAT, CDR2 FQNNGV. The CDR3 spans 15 residues. V lost 4 bases, J lost 3 bases, and 4 bases stayed unmatched. Here the CDR3 reads CASSSGQGDNQPQHF. The CDR3, as DNA: TGTGCCAGCAGCTCGGGACAGGGTGACAATCAGCCCCAGCATTTT.

V is TRBV12-3 or TRBV12-4 and J is TRBJ2-7; 10 bases are a match to TRBD1. The CDR3 extends over 17 amino acids. V was pared by 3 bases and J by 5 bases, with 13 bases of the junction left unmatched. This chain's CDR3 is CASSFPRGTGERDEQYF. The CDR3 DNA reads TGTGCCAGCAGTTTCCCGCGAGGGACAGGGGAGAGGGACGAGCAGTACTTC.

This clonotype appeared a few times. The V and J genes are TRBV11-2 and TRBJ1-1; tentatively, D is TRBD1 (5 bases). Germline CDR1 reads SGHAT; CDR2 reads FQNNGV. The CDR3 length is 14 residues. V shed 5 bases and J shed 6 bases, with 16 bases lying between them. The chain's CDR3 is CASSPAGNLAEAFF. The DNA for the CDR3 is TGTGCCAGCAGCCCTGCAGGGAATTTGGCTGAAGCTTTCTTT.

The chain recombines TRBV20-1 with TRBJ2-1, with 9 bases fitting TRBD1. The V gene's germline CDR1 is DFQATT and CDR2 SNEGSKA (reference sequence). V shed 3 bases, J shed 7 bases, and the junction held 7 bases outside the gene matches. The CDR3 extends over 14 amino acids. CDR3 sequence reads: CSASAGTGWNEQFF. The CDR3 nucleotides read TGCAGTGCTAGTGCCGGGACAGGGTGGAATGAGCAGTTCTTC.

This clonotype was detected only a few times. The rearrangement uses TRBV7-9 and TRBJ1-1; D perhaps matches TRBD1 (5 bases). The CDR3 is made up of 14 amino acids. Germline CDR1 is SEHNR and CDR2 is FQNEAQ (reference sequence). The ends were cut back, 1 base at V and 5 bases at J, with 11 bases in the middle. CDR3 protein: CASSLEGVVTEAFF. CDR3 bases: TGTGCCAGCAGCTTAGAAGGGGTCGTGACTGAAGCTTTCTTT.

The J gene is TRBJ2-6, the V gene TRBV15; D call uncertain. Trimming took 0 bases from V and 3 from J, leaving 6 bases between them. The CDR3 sequence is 15 residues long. The V gene's germline CDR1 is LNHNV and CDR2 YYDKDF (reference sequence). The CDR3 protein is CATSRDDGGANVLTF. In DNA, the CDR3 is TGTGCCACCAGCAGAGACGACGGTGGGGCCAACGTCCTGACTTTC.

With regard to this clonotype: Since the CDR3 does not end with the conserved phenylalanine or tryptophan, this likely comes from a read error. This chain uses TRBV3-1 with TRBJ1-2; D remains ambiguous. Deletions cut 4 bases from V and 0 bases from J, with 9 bases between. The CDR3 consists of 14 residues. Looked up from germline, CDR1 is LGHDT and CDR2 is YNNKEL (reference sequence). For the CDR3, the DNA is TGTGCCAGCAGCCTCGAGTTGGCTAACTATGGCTACACCTTA. It codes for CASSLELANYGYTL.

The chain employs TRBV7-2 and TRBJ2-1; D ambiguous. V gave up 3 bases and J gave up 9 bases, with 15 bases separating them. Germline loops: CDR1 SGHTA, CDR2 FQGNSA. This CDR3 has 14 residues. The CDR3 is CASSFYRAVGEQFF. The CDR3 DNA reads as TGTGCCAGCAGCTTCTATAGGGCCGTTGGTGAGCAGTTCTTC.

This clonotype appeared a few times. The V and J genes are TRBV20-1 and TRBJ2-7; TRBD2 matches 10 bases. Germline V gives CDR1 DFQATT, CDR2 SNEGSKA (reference sequence). The CDR3 length is 13 residues. CDR3 in amino acids: CGLAAHPSYEQYF. The DNA of the CDR3 is TGCGGACTAGCGGCCCACCCCTCCTACGAGCAGTACTTC.

This clonotype was recorded a few times. The V call is TRBV29-1, the J call TRBJ2-5, with TRBD1 as a possible D gene (6 bases). The V and J ends lost 6 bases and 1 base respectively, with 12 bases between them. The CDR3 covers 13 residues. Germline V gene data show CDR1 as SQVTM and CDR2 as ANQGSEA. This chain's CDR3 is CSVPSTGQETQYF. The CDR3 nucleotides are TGCAGCGTCCCCTCGACAGGCCAAGAGACCCAGTACTTC.

This clonotype was detected only a few times. The gene calls are TRBV29-1 and TRBJ1-1; a possible D gene is TRBD1 (5 bases). Trimming took 6 bases from V and 1 from J, leaving 6 bases between them. Germline V gene data show CDR1 as SQVTM and CDR2 as ANQGSEA. This CDR3 is built from 11 residues. CDR3 DNA sequence: TGCAGCGTCGGACAGAACACTGAAGCTTTCTTT. Amino acid sequence: CSVGQNTEAFF. Based on the CDR3 plus reference TRBV29-1 and TRBJ1-1, the full variable domain is SAVISQKPSRDICQRGTSLTIQCQVDSQVTMMFWYRQQPGQSLTLIATANQGSEATYESGFVIDKFPISRPNLTFSTLTVSNMSPEDSSIYLCSVGQNTEAFFGQGTRLTVV.

The rearrangement uses TRBV5-1 and TRBJ2-3; D gene uncertain. This CDR3 is built from 16 residues. Per the germline V gene, CDR1 is SGHRS and CDR2 is YFSETQ. V was pared by 3 bases and J by 0 bases, with 14 bases between. DNA of the CDR3: TGCGCCAGCAGCTCCCGAGGAAGCGTTAGCACAGATACGCAGTATTTT. Translation: CASSSRGSVSTDTQYF.

This clonotype was seen a few times. The gene calls are TRBV2 and TRBJ2-7, with 7 bases that match TRBD1. Germline assignment: CDR1 SNHLY and CDR2 FYNNEI. V lost 9 bases and J lost 0; bases outside the gene matches: 8. The CDR3 sequence is 14 residues long. The CDR3 nucleotides read TGTGCCAGTGGGGCCGGGACAGACTCCTACGAGCAGTACTTC. This sequence encodes CASGAGTDSYEQYF.

In regard to this clonotype: One junction end does not reproduce the germline sequence, and a read error may be involved. V usage is TRBV20-1 and J usage is TRBJ2-1; 7 nucleotides align to TRBD1. Germline lookup yields CDR1 DFQATT and CDR2 SNEGSKA (reference sequence). This CDR3 comprises 16 residues. CDR3 region: CSAARRGQGLYYEQFF. The DNA for the CDR3 is TGCAGTGCCGCTCGTAGGGGGCAGGGGCTCTACTATGAGCAGTTCTTC.

The V call is TRBV20-1, the J call TRBJ2-3, with D perhaps matching TRBD2 (6 bases). Germline values: CDR1 DFQATT, CDR2 SNEGSKA (reference sequence). CDR3 length equals 14 residues. V was shortened by 3 bases and J by 0 bases, with 10 bases between the two germline ends. CDR3: CSASRLGSTDTQYF. As DNA, the CDR3 is TGCAGTGCTAGCCGACTAGGGAGCACAGATACGCAGTATTTT.

In this sample, this clonotype turned up a few times. This chain connects TRBV2 to TRBJ2-1; a weak D match, TRBD2 (6 bases). This CDR3 is 15 amino acids long. CDR1 is SNHLY and CDR2 is FYNNEI in the germline V gene. The ends were cut back, 4 bases at V and 5 bases at J, with 15 bases in the middle. The CDR3 region is CASSGGLRSHNEQFF. CDR3 sequence (DNA): TGTGCCAGCAGTGGGGGACTGCGGTCGCACAATGAGCAGTTCTTC.

Ten or more counts support this clonotype. The chain combines TRBV12-3 or TRBV12-4 with TRBJ2-5; D might be TRBD2 (6 bases). The CDR3 runs to 14 residues. V shed 5 bases and J shed 5 bases, with 15 bases lying between them. CDR3 residues: CASSHTEEGETQYF. In DNA form, the CDR3 reads TGTGCCAGCAGTCACACGGAGGAGGGTGAGACCCAGTACTTC.

This clonotype was picked up a small number of times. The chain uses TRBV2 and TRBJ2-1; D ambiguous. The CDR3 length is 14 residues. CDR1 and CDR2 (germline): SNHLY, FYNNEI. V was clipped by 0 bases and J by 10 bases, with 13 bases between them. The CDR3 DNA reads TGTGCCAGCAGTGAAGCTAGGGCCGTTGGGGAGCAGTTCTTC. Protein: CASSEARAVGEQFF.